Below, 27 T cell receptor beta chains from the same sample are listed, as sequenced in a study of CD8+ T cells in alopecia areata. cDNA prepared by RNA extraction and subsequent reverse transcription served as the template for sequencing. Clones were sequenced by immunoSEQ multiplex PCR, and TCRdb holds only the in-frame ones, with some missing. The profile shows 140,000 to 150,000 clones, around 62% of them singletons. The sample taken for sequencing was CD8+ T cells sorted from blood. The origin of the receptors is a human donor in good health.

The genes are TRBV28 and TRBJ2-4; TRBD1 matches 7 bases. The CDR3 runs 14 residues. Germline CDR1 and CDR2: MDHEN and SYDVKM. V trimming: 8 bases; J trimming: 3 bases; junction bases outside the gene matches: 7. This CDR3 is CASQGVSGKNIQYF. CDR3 DNA sequence: TGTGCCAGCCAGGGGGTGTCGGGCAAAAACATTCAGTACTTC.

This clone was seen a few times. The chain couples TRBV29-1 to TRBJ2-7; D is uncertain. V shed 7 bases and J shed 0 bases, with 13 bases lying between them. CDR3 length: 13 amino acids. The germline CDR1 and CDR2 sequences are SQVTM and ANQGSEA. The CDR3 region is CSAGIPSSYEQYF. Here the CDR3 DNA reads TGCAGCGCCGGTATACCAAGCTCCTACGAGCAGTACTTC.

The chain has TRBV29-1 and TRBJ1-1, with D maybe TRBD1 (6 bases). The CDR3 is made up of 13 amino acids. Trimming pared 0 bases from V and 1 base from J, leaving 6 bases between. Looked up from germline, CDR1 is SQVTM and CDR2 is ANQGSEA. The CDR3 sequence: CSVEEGANTEAFF. Here the CDR3 DNA reads TGCAGCGTTGAAGAGGGGGCGAACACTGAAGCTTTCTTT.

A word on this clone: Other DNA sequences in the sample encode the same CDR3. The CDR3 DNA sequence: TGTGCCAGCAGCTTTTCGGATACGCAGTATTTT. As protein: CASSFSDTQYF. The chain is built from TRBV7-9 and TRBJ2-3; D gene uncertain. Germline CDR1 is SEHNR and CDR2 is FQNEAQ (reference sequence). With 3 bases removed from V and 6 bases from J, the gap between germline ends came to 4 bases. The CDR3 is made up of 11 amino acids.

The rearrangement uses TRBV2 and TRBJ1-5, with a weak D call TRBD1 (6 bases). This CDR3 is built from 11 residues. Germline values: CDR1 SNHLY, CDR2 FYNNEI. The CDR3 nucleotides read TGTGCGAGAGGGGGGAATCAGCCCCAGCATTTT. Its translation: CARGGNQPQHF.

V is TRBV25-1 and J is TRBJ1-5; D is undetermined. Looked up from germline, CDR1 is MGHDK and CDR2 is SYGVNS. This CDR3 comprises 12 residues. Trimming removed 8 bases at V and 0 bases at J, with 5 bases between. CDR3 in DNA: TGTGCCAGCTCCATTAGCAATCAGCCCCAGCATTTT. Translation gives CASSISNQPQHF.

CDR3: CASSRVLPPYEQYF. In DNA form, the CDR3 reads TGTGCCAGCAGCCGGGTTTTGCCCCCCTACGAGCAGTACTTC. The V call is TRBV6-6, the J call TRBJ2-7; D is ambiguous. V lost 6 bases and J 2 bases, leaving 14 bases between the germline ends. Germline values: CDR1 MNHNY, CDR2 SVGAGI (reference sequence). The CDR3 contains 14 residues.

About this clone: This same CDR3 is encoded by further DNA sequences in the sample. This rearrangement joins TRBV25-1 to TRBJ1-1; D unclear. Germline CDR1 and CDR2: MGHDK and SYGVNS. V lost 3 bases and J 1 base, leaving 3 bases between the germline ends. The CDR3 is made up of 12 amino acids. The CDR3 nucleotides read TGTGCCAGCAGTGAGGGGAACACTGAAGCTTTCTTT. Translated, it gives CASSEGNTEAFF.

The rearrangement joins TRBV6-5 to TRBJ2-2, with a tentative D call TRBD2 (5 bases). The CDR3 is made up of 12 amino acids. Trimming pared 10 bases from V and 7 bases from J, leaving 13 bases between. Germline V gives CDR1 MNHEY, CDR2 SVGAGI. CDR3 sequence (DNA): TGTGCCACCACGATGGGGAGCGGGGAGCTGTTTTTT. Translating gives CATTMGSGELFF.

The chain employs TRBV30 and TRBJ1-2; D not resolved. Germline V CDR1 and CDR2: GTSNPN, SVGIG (reference sequence). V was trimmed by 2 bases and J by 2 bases, leaving 9 bases between them. The length of the CDR3 is 13 residues. CDR3 residues: CAWSMYSNYGYTF. CDR3 nucleotide sequence: TGTGCCTGGAGTATGTACAGCAACTATGGCTACACCTTC.

The chain is built from TRBV5-6 and TRBJ2-7, with no clear D. Germline assignment: CDR1 SGHDT and CDR2 YYEEEE. V gave up 3 bases and J gave up 1 base, with 17 bases separating them. The CDR3 runs to 16 residues. Written as DNA, the CDR3 is TGTGCCAGCAGCTCGTCGACTGTACAGCCTTCCTACGAGCAGTACTTC. Protein: CASSSSTVQPSYEQYF.

This chain links TRBV29-1 with TRBJ2-7; D is perhaps TRBD2 (7 bases). V lost 2 bases, J lost 5 bases, and 16 bases lay in between. Looked up from germline, CDR1 is SQVTM and CDR2 is ANQGSEA. The CDR3 spans 14 residues. Here the CDR3 reads CSVEIMRGHHEQYF. DNA for the CDR3: TGCAGCGTTGAAATTATGCGGGGGCATCACGAGCAGTACTTC.

This sequence joins TRBV6-6 and TRBJ2-7; tentatively, D is TRBD2 (6 bases). V was shortened by 5 bases and J by 3 bases, with 8 bases between the two germline ends. CDR1 and CDR2 (germline): MNHNY, SVGAGI (reference sequence). The CDR3 consists of 12 residues. This CDR3 is CASSGTYYEQYF. CDR3 nucleotide sequence: TGTGCCAGCAGTGGGACTTACTACGAGCAGTACTTC.

The V call is TRBV29-1, the J call TRBJ2-1, with TRBD1 matching over 7 bases. V was pared by 6 bases and J by 5 bases, with 10 bases of the junction left unmatched. CDR3 length: 14 amino acids. Per the germline V gene, CDR1 is SQVTM and CDR2 is ANQGSEA. The CDR3 reads CSVLRQGRDNEQFF. CDR3 nucleotides: TGCAGCGTGCTCCGACAGGGAAGGGACAATGAGCAGTTCTTC.

The chain employs TRBV25-1 and TRBJ2-2; TRBD2 aligns across 9 bases. The CDR3 consists of 16 residues. Trimming cost V 0 bases and J 6 bases; bases outside gene matches: 5. Germline loops: CDR1 MGHDK, CDR2 SYGVNS. The DNA of the CDR3 is TGTGCCAGCAGTGAATACGCGGGAGGGCCTGCCGGGGAGCTGTTTTTT. This gives the protein CASSEYAGGPAGELFF. The full variable domain, its missing parts supplied by reference TRBV25-1 and TRBJ2-2, is EADIYQTPRYLVIGTGKKITLECSQTMGHDKMYWYQQDPGMELHLIHYSYGVNSTEKGDLSSESTVSRIRTEHFPLTLESARPSHTSQYLCASSEYAGGPAGELFFGEGSRLTVL.

V gene TRBV2 combines with J gene TRBJ2-3; perhaps TRBD2 as D (6 bases). Trimming removed 3 bases from V and 4 bases from J, with 8 bases in between. The CDR3 spans 13 residues. Looked up from germline, CDR1 is SNHLY and CDR2 is FYNNEI. The CDR3: CASSDGGADTQYF. As DNA, the CDR3 is TGTGCCAGCAGTGACGGCGGGGCAGATACGCAGTATTTT.

The V gene is TRBV4-1, the J gene TRBJ2-7, with a possible D match to TRBD2 (6 bases). CDR3 size: 17 residues. Germline loops: CDR1 MGHRA, CDR2 YSYEKL. V lost 2 bases and J 0 bases, leaving 17 bases between the germline ends. CDR3 region: CASSQSAGPGSSYEQYF. CDR3 coding DNA: TGCGCCAGCAGCCAATCCGCGGGACCCGGAAGCTCCTACGAGCAGTACTTC.

The chain is built from TRBV19 and TRBJ2-6; TRBD1 matches at 7 bases. The germline CDR1 and CDR2 sequences are LNHDA and SQIVND (reference sequence). J lost 3 bases, V lost 3 bases, and 11 bases had no gene match. CDR3 length: 18 residues. The CDR3 sequence is CASSMTRYRGHGANVLTF. Written as DNA, the CDR3 is TGTGCCAGTAGTATGACCCGTTACAGGGGACATGGGGCCAACGTCCTGACTTTC.

This sequence joins TRBV4-1 and TRBJ2-3, with 8 bases that match TRBD2. Germline V CDR1 and CDR2: MGHRA, YSYEKL. V was clipped by 3 bases and J by 0 bases; unmatched bases: 5. The CDR3 is 16 amino acids. The CDR3 protein is CASSQTSGRSTDTQYF. For the CDR3, the DNA is TGCGCCAGCAGCCAGACAAGCGGGAGAAGCACAGATACGCAGTATTTT.

This clone was counted between two and nine times. The gene calls are TRBV12-5 and TRBJ2-7; D may be TRBD1 (6 bases). This CDR3 region has 14 residues. V was clipped by 6 bases and J by 3 bases, with 15 bases between them. Germline assignment: CDR1 LGHNT and CDR2 FRNRAP. The DNA of the CDR3 is TGTGCTAGTGGATTACAGGGAACTTACTACGAGCAGTACTTC. Encoded protein: CASGLQGTYYEQYF. Together with reference TRBV12-5 and TRBJ2-7, the CDR3 gives the full variable domain: DARVTQTPRHKVTEMGQEVTMRCQPILGHNTVFWYRQTMMQGLELLAYFRNRAPLDDSGMPKDRFSAEMPDATLATLKIQPSEPRDSAVYFCASGLQGTYYEQYFGPGTRLTVT.

With regard to this clone: Other nucleotide sequences from this sample produce the same CDR3. The chain uses TRBV27 and TRBJ2-5; D unclear. The CDR3 totals 11 residues. Trimming took 2 bases from V and 4 from J, leaving 2 bases between them. Looked up from germline, CDR1 is MNHEY and CDR2 is SMNVEV (reference sequence). The chain's CDR3 is CASSLGETQYF. CDR3 DNA sequence: TGTGCCAGCAGTTTAGGAGAGACCCAGTACTTC.

The rearrangement links TRBV4-1 to TRBJ1-2; 7 bases line up with TRBD1. Germline trimming cut 4 bases from V and 3 bases from J; bases unmatched to any gene: 8. The germline V gene encodes CDR1 MGHRA and CDR2 YSYEKL. The length of the CDR3 is 15 residues. This chain's CDR3 is CASSLLQGKDYGYTF. CDR3 nucleotide sequence: TGCGCCAGCAGCCTATTACAGGGGAAAGACTATGGCTACACCTTC.

This clone has only a few counts. This chain uses TRBV29-1 with TRBJ1-2; D remains unclear. This CDR3 spans 12 amino acids. Looked up from germline, CDR1 is SQVTM and CDR2 is ANQGSEA. V was trimmed by 7 bases and J by 3 bases, leaving 12 bases between them. The CDR3 nucleotides are TGCAGCGGAATAGGGCTTCACTATGGCTACACCTTC. Translation gives CSGIGLHYGYTF.

V gene TRBV4-2 combines with J gene TRBJ2-7; the match to TRBD2 covers 8 bases. This CDR3 region has 16 residues. Germline CDR1 reads LGHNA; CDR2 reads YNFKEQ. The ends lost 4 bases at V and 0 bases at J; junction bases unmatched: 8. The CDR3 DNA sequence: TGTGCCAGCAGCCCAGACACTAGCGGCAACTCCTACGAGCAGTACTTC. It is translated as CASSPDTSGNSYEQYF.

This rearrangement joins TRBV2 to TRBJ1-2; 10 bases fit TRBD1. Looked up from germline, CDR1 is SNHLY and CDR2 is FYNNEI. There are 13 residues in the CDR3. The ends lost 7 bases at V and 7 bases at J; junction bases unmatched: 6. Here the CDR3 reads CASKLGTGAGYTF. CDR3 in DNA: TGTGCCAGCAAACTAGGGACAGGGGCTGGCTACACCTTC.

The genes are TRBV10-2 and TRBJ2-2, with 8 bases aligning to TRBD1. The germline gives CDR1 WSHSY, CDR2 SAAADI. The CDR3 runs to 14 residues. The ends lost 7 bases at V and 2 bases at J; junction bases unmatched: 3. CDR3 protein: CASTGTGNTGELFF. CDR3 DNA: TGCGCCAGCACAGGGACAGGCAACACCGGGGAGCTGTTTTTT.

This clone was counted between two and nine times. The chain combines TRBV27 with TRBJ2-1; D not certain. This CDR3 contains 15 residues. Trimming cost V 3 bases and J 4 bases, with 13 bases left between them. Germline CDR1 is MNHEY and CDR2 is SMNVEV (reference sequence). The CDR3 bases are TGTGCCAGCAGTTTCCTCGGAGCGAAGTACAATGAGCAGTTCTTC. Encoded protein: CASSFLGAKYNEQFF.